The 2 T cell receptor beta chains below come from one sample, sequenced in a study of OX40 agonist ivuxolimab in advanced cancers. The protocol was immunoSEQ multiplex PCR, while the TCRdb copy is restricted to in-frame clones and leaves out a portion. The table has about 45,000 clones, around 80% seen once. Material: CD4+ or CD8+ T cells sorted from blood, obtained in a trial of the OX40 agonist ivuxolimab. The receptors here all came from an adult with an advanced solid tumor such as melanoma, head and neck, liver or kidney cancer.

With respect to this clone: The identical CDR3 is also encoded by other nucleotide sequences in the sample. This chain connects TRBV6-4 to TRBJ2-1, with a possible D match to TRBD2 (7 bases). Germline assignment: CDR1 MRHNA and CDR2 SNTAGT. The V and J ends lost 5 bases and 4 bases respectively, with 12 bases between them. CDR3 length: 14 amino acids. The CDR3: CASSLGGLYNEQFF. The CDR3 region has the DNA TGTGCCAGCAGTCTGGGGGGGCTTTACAATGAGCAGTTCTTC.

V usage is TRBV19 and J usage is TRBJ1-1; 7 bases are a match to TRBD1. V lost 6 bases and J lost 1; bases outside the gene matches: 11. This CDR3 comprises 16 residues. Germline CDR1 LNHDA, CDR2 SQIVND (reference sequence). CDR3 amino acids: CASRNWDRNGNTEAFF. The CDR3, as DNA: TGTGCCAGTAGAAACTGGGACAGAAACGGGAACACTGAAGCTTTCTTT.